Below are 22 T cell receptor beta chains sequenced from a single sample in a study of T cell responses to AZD1222 COVID-19 vaccine. Generated by immunoSEQ multiplex PCR, the TCRdb table keeps only in-frame clones and is missing some. The sample yields some 120,000 clones, 85% to 90% seen once. This sample comprised peripheral blood, obtained on day 0 of AZD1222 vaccination. The receptors were gathered from an adult in good health.

This chain joins TRBV11-3 and TRBJ2-5, with D hard to call. The CDR3 consists of 13 residues. Germline V gives CDR1 SGHNT, CDR2 YENEEA. V lost 1 base and J lost 7, with 10 bases in between. CDR3 region: CASSLAAFGTQYF. The CDR3 DNA reads TGTGCCAGCAGCTTAGCGGCCTTTGGGACCCAGTACTTC.

The genes are TRBV11-3 and TRBJ2-2, with 7 bases that match TRBD2. This CDR3 is 13 amino acids long. V shed 7 bases, J shed 3 bases, and the junction held 2 bases outside the gene matches. CDR1 and CDR2 (germline): SGHNT, YENEEA. Here the CDR3 reads CASTRGDTGELFF. The CDR3 bases are TGTGCCAGCACCCGGGGGGACACCGGGGAGCTGTTTTTT. Full variable domain (missing parts from reference TRBV11-3 and TRBJ2-2): EAGVVQSPRYKIIEKKQPVAFWCNPISGHNTLYWYLQNLGQGPELLIRYENEEAVDDSQLPKDRFSAERLKGVDSTLKIQPAELGDSAVYLCASTRGDTGELFFGEGSRLTVL.

The rearrangement links TRBV5-1 to TRBJ1-1; 12 bases are a match to TRBD1. CDR1 and CDR2 from the germline V gene are SGHRS and YFSETQ. V lost 5 bases to trimming and J lost 4 bases; unmatched junction nucleotides: 9. The CDR3 has 16 amino acids. In nucleotides, the CDR3 is TGCGCCAGCAGGGCCGGGACAGGGGGCAGAGGCACTGAAGCTTTCTTT. Its protein product is CASRAGTGGRGTEAFF.

V and J are TRBV5-4 and TRBJ1-2, with TRBD1 matching over 10 bases. Germline loops: CDR1 SGHNT, CDR2 YYREEE (reference sequence). After removal of 2 bases from V and 5 bases from J, the junction contained 9 bases not matched to a gene. CDR3 length: 16 residues. The CDR3 sequence is CASSFFPGQGLYGYTF. The CDR3, as DNA: TGTGCCAGCAGCTTTTTCCCGGGACAGGGGCTTTATGGCTACACCTTC. The full variable domain, with the rest looked up from reference TRBV5-4 and TRBJ1-2, is ETGVTQSPTHLIKTRGQQVTLRCSSQSGHNTVSWYQQALGQGPQFIFQYYREEENGRGNFPPRFSGLQFPNYSSELNVNALELDDSALYLCASSFFPGQGLYGYTFGSGTRLTVV.

The chain couples TRBV7-8 to TRBJ2-7; TRBD1 agrees at 7 bases. This CDR3 contains 15 residues. Per germline, CDR1 SGHVS and CDR2 FQNEAQ. The J segment lost 0 bases and the V segment lost 4 bases, leaving 6 bases of the junction unmatched. This CDR3 reads CASSSHRDSSYEQYF. The CDR3 nucleotides are TGTGCCAGCAGCTCCCACCGGGACAGCTCCTACGAGCAGTACTTC.

CDR3 bases: TGTGCCAGCAGGCCTATCAGGGGTTCGGACTACGAGCAGTACTTC. Its translation is CASRPIRGSDYEQYF. The rearrangement links TRBV27 to TRBJ2-7, with D possibly matching TRBD1 (6 bases). Germline V gives CDR1 MNHEY, CDR2 SMNVEV (reference sequence). Between the trimmed V and J ends, which lost 6 bases and 3 bases, there was a span of 18 bases. This CDR3 contains 15 residues.

The chain combines TRBV30 with TRBJ2-7; 7 bases fit TRBD2. This CDR3 has 12 amino acids. Germline V gene lookup returns CDR1 GTSNPN and CDR2 SVGIG (reference sequence). J gave up 3 bases and V 4 bases, and 3 bases lay outside the gene matches. CDR3 residues: CAWTGGGYEQYF. CDR3 nucleotide sequence: TGTGCCTGGACAGGCGGGGGCTACGAGCAGTACTTC.

The V call is TRBV5-1, the J call TRBJ2-6, with 7 bases lining up with TRBD1. CDR3 size: 18 residues. Unmatched junction bases numbered 10, after V lost 4 bases and J lost 0 bases. In germline, CDR1 is SGHRS, CDR2 YFSETQ. CDR3 amino acids: CASSQGQLGLSGANVLTF. For the CDR3, the DNA is TGCGCCAGCAGCCAGGGACAGCTAGGACTCTCTGGGGCCAACGTCCTGACTTTC.

The V call is TRBV3-1 (or the pseudogene TRBV3-2), the J call TRBJ2-2, with D unresolved. Germline V lookup: CDR1 LGHDT, CDR2 YNNKEL (reference sequence). The V and J ends lost 2 bases and 1 base respectively, with 8 bases between them. The CDR3 is made up of 15 amino acids. The CDR3 DNA sequence: TGTGCCAGCAGCCAACAGGCCCGGAACACCGGGGAGCTGTTTTTT. Translated: CASSQQARNTGELFF.

This chain joins TRBV7-7 and TRBJ2-7, with 7 positions matching TRBD1. The CDR3 spans 15 residues. Germline CDR1 and CDR2: SSHAT and FNYEAQ (reference sequence). V lost 5 bases and J lost 2; bases outside the gene matches: 9. The CDR3 is CASSPDRDRPYEQYF. Written as DNA, the CDR3 is TGTGCCAGCAGCCCTGACCGGGACAGACCCTACGAGCAGTACTTC.

The CDR3 loop reads CASSLGPLGTGYTF. The CDR3 DNA reads as TGTGCCAGCAGCTTAGGCCCCTTGGGGACCGGCTACACCTTC. The J gene is TRBJ1-2, the V gene TRBV7-8; D is perhaps TRBD1 (5 bases). Trimming took off 1 base at V and 8 bases at J, with 14 bases between the two ends. Germline V CDR1 and CDR2: SGHVS, FQNEAQ. This CDR3 has 14 residues.

The chain links TRBV20-1 to TRBJ1-1; 7 bases fit TRBD1. Germline assignment: CDR1 DFQATT and CDR2 SNEGSKA (reference sequence). The CDR3 sequence is 10 residues long. CDR3 residues: CRGGTAEAFF. The CDR3, as DNA: TGCAGGGGGGGGACAGCTGAAGCTTTCTTT.

This clone was detected only a few times. CDR3: CASSLGGANYGYTF. CDR3 bases: TGTGCCAGCAGCTTAGGGGGGGCCAACTATGGCTACACCTTC. V is TRBV5-8 and J is TRBJ1-2; possible D gene TRBD1, 6 bases. The V gene lost 2 bases and the J gene lost 2 bases, with 10 bases spanning the gap. This CDR3 region has 14 residues. The germline gives CDR1 SGHTS, CDR2 YDEGEE.

The chain couples TRBV4-2 to TRBJ1-2; maybe TRBD1 (5 bases). The CDR3 covers 15 residues. The V gene's germline CDR1 is LGHNA and CDR2 YNFKEQ. Between the trimmed V and J ends, which lost 0 bases and 4 bases, there was a span of 12 bases. The CDR3 is CASSQEGGHPYGYTF. The CDR3 region has the DNA TGTGCCAGCAGCCAAGAGGGCGGACATCCCTATGGCTACACCTTC.

This chain connects TRBV4-1 to TRBJ1-4, with 7 bases matching TRBD1. The CDR3 has 16 amino acids. CDR1 is MGHRA, CDR2 YSYEKL, per germline. With V trimmed by 6 bases and J by 4 bases, 11 bases remained unmatched. CDR3 in amino acids: CASRYIGRQGNEKLFF. The CDR3 DNA reads TGCGCCAGCAGGTACATTGGGCGACAGGGTAATGAAAAACTGTTTTTT.

The rearrangement joins TRBV6-5 to TRBJ2-5; D is undetermined. CDR3 length: 12 amino acids. Trimming took off 5 bases at V and 2 bases at J, with 6 bases between the two ends. Germline loops: CDR1 MNHEY, CDR2 SVGAGI. CDR3 region: CASSQPQETQYF. The CDR3 coding sequence is TGTGCCAGCAGTCAGCCTCAAGAGACCCAGTACTTC.

The rearrangement links TRBV2 to TRBJ1-2, with D perhaps TRBD1 (6 bases). The V and J ends lost 6 bases and 5 bases respectively, with 7 bases between them. The CDR3 extends over 11 amino acids. The germline gives CDR1 SNHLY, CDR2 FYNNEI. The DNA of the CDR3 is TGTGCCAGCAGAAGGGGGTATGGCTACACCTTC. It encodes CASRRGYGYTF.

This sequence joins TRBV6-2 or TRBV6-3 and TRBJ1-6; 9 bases are a match to TRBD1. V lost 2 bases, J lost 13 bases, and 9 bases stayed unmatched. Germline CDR1 and CDR2: MNHEY and SVGEGT. This CDR3 has 15 amino acids. The CDR3 nucleotides are TGTGCCAGCAGTTACCCCCGACAGGGGGTACCGCCCCTCCACTTT. This gives the protein CASSYPRQGVPPLHF.

CDR3: CASSNRDIQVSNQPQHF. The CDR3 bases are TGTGCCAGCAGCAACCGGGACATCCAAGTTAGCAATCAGCCCCAGCATTTT. This chain joins TRBV5-5 and TRBJ1-5; D might be TRBD1 (6 bases). The CDR3 length is 17 residues. Trimming removed 4 bases at V and 0 bases at J, with 17 bases between. Per germline, CDR1 SGHKS and CDR2 YYEKEE (reference sequence).

This clone was observed a handful of times. The chain employs TRBV4-1 and TRBJ2-5; TRBD2 matches 7 bases. The germline gives CDR1 MGHRA, CDR2 YSYEKL. Losses at the gene ends were 4 bases for V and 2 bases for J; bases not matched to a gene: 1. The CDR3 consists of 13 residues. The CDR3 here is CASSPGGQETQYF. The CDR3, as DNA: TGCGCCAGCAGCCCCGGGGGGCAAGAGACCCAGTACTTC.

The chain recombines TRBV3-1 (or the pseudogene TRBV3-2) with TRBJ2-1, with 8 bases that match TRBD1. The CDR3 sequence is 14 residues long. CDR1 is LGHDT and CDR2 is YNNKEL in the germline V gene (reference sequence). V lost 3 bases, J lost 6 bases, and 4 bases stayed unmatched. The CDR3 is CASSHDTGGNEQFF. CDR3 coding DNA: TGTGCCAGCAGCCATGATACAGGGGGCAATGAGCAGTTCTTC.

The rearrangement links TRBV19 to TRBJ2-5; possibly TRBD2 for D (6 bases). This CDR3 contains 16 residues. Trimming removed 4 bases from V and 2 bases from J, with 17 bases in between. In germline, CDR1 is LNHDA, CDR2 SQIVND (reference sequence). CDR3 coding DNA: TGTGCCAGTAGTACCGGGATCCCGGAGGGGCAAGAGACCCAGTACTTC. Protein product: CASSTGIPEGQETQYF.